This T cell receptor (beta chain) was documented in a study of blood T cell repertoires in COVID-19. Study at large: The analysed material was cDNA or gDNA that came from T cells, B-cell-depleted T cells, or PBMCs.

In the authors' workflow: Estimation of nucleated cell counts was performed using reference gene primer amplification. Repertoires were generated with immunoSEQ multiplex PCR, while TCRdb's copy carries only in-frame clones and drops some. V and J calls and clone size are given by that table; D and trimming were obtained from the DNA. This repertoire shows 150,000 to 200,000 clones, 80% to 90% found once; its top ten account for around 9%. CDR1 and CDR2 from the germline V gene are SQVTM and ANQGSEA. The CDR3 runs 11 residues. V dropped 4 bases and J dropped 3 bases, with 7 bases sitting between them.

The rearrangement links TRBV29-1 to TRBJ2-7; D is ambiguous. This TCR came from a man aged 45-60 years with active or convalescent COVID-19. Sequences were obtained from peripheral blood. CDR3 region: CSVGAVYEQYF. The CDR3 DNA sequence: TGCAGCGTTGGGGCAGTCTACGAGCAGTACTTC.